This T cell receptor beta chain was documented in a study of T-cell memory formation after mild COVID-19. Study observations and caveats: The main location of contracting CD4+ clones was CM and EM, and that of contracting CD8+ clones was EMRA.

Via MiXCR, TCRdb re-called the 5' RACE reads, giving one row per CDR3 protein. The data show 400,000 to 500,000 distinct CDR3 sequences, about 20% seen once. The CDR3 runs to 16 residues. Trimming stripped 4 bases from V and 0 bases from J, with 16 bases between. CDR1 is SGHRS and CDR2 is YFSETQ in the germline V gene. A note on this clonotype: The antigen remains undetermined.

The chain links TRBV5-1 to TRBJ1-1; perhaps TRBD1 as D (6 bases). The origin of this receptor is a man aged 18-30 years who had mild COVID-19 (a few samples of this study predate the infection). Cell type and time point are not known. Sequenced: PBMCs or a T cell subset sorted from them (not recorded which). Written as DNA, the CDR3 is TGCGCCAGCAGCGGCCGGGGGGCTAATTTGAACACTGAAGCTTTCTTT. Translated, it gives CASSGRGANLNTEAFF.